This T cell receptor (beta chain) was sequenced for a study of blood T cells in healthy people across ages. Study-level background: Per two T cells, about one barcoded beta molecule was captured through template switching.

The second PCR ran about 7 to 12 cycles with a sample-barcoded 5' primer and J-beta primers. Every sample produced at least 3 million CDR3-containing paired-end reads. TCRdb processed the 5' RACE reads anew with MiXCR; each CDR3 protein has one entry. Of hundreds of thousands of distinct CDR3 sequences in the sample, over 40% were seen once. The CDR3 length is 14 residues. Trimming cost V 6 bases and J 7 bases; bases outside gene matches: 8. Germline V gene data show CDR1 as MDHEN and CDR2 as SYDVKM. Extracted total RNA amounted to at least 5 micrograms for each sample. Input material: blood. The receptor was derived from a man older than 75 in good health. This chain joins TRBV28 and TRBJ1-3; TRBD1 matches at 8 bases. The CDR3 nucleotides are TGTGCCAGCAGATCAGGGGGCGCAGGGAACACCATATATTTT. Protein: CASRSGGAGNTIYF. The variable domain in full, completed from reference TRBV28 and TRBJ1-3, reads DVKVTQSSRYLVKRTGEKVFLECVQDMDHENMFWYRQDPGLGLRLIYFSYDVKMKEKGDIPEGYSVSREKKERFSLILESASTNQTSMYLCASRSGGAGNTIYFGEGSWLTVV.